Each of the 25 T cell receptor beta chains below was sequenced from the same sample in a study of blood T cell repertoires in COVID-19. Sequencing was performed with immunoSEQ multiplex PCR; in TCRdb, only in-frame clones are kept and a portion is missing. The sample lists tens of thousands of clones; 80% to 90% were seen once. Source material: peripheral blood. The receptors originated from a man in his fifties with active COVID-19.

In DNA, the CDR3 is TGTGCCAGCACCCACGCGACAGGGGTGGCAGATACGCAGTATTTT. Amino acids: CASTHATGVADTQYF. The chain couples TRBV5-5 to TRBJ2-3; 8 bases are a match to TRBD1. This CDR3 spans 15 amino acids. V shed 6 bases, J shed 4 bases, and the junction held 10 bases outside the gene matches. CDR1 and CDR2 from the germline V gene are SGHKS and YYEKEE (reference sequence).

CDR3 loop: CASSSSTGYTEAFF. In DNA, the CDR3 is TGCGCCAGCAGCTCCTCTACAGGGTACACTGAAGCTTTCTTT. The J gene is TRBJ1-1, the V gene TRBV5-1; D may be TRBD1 (6 bases). V dropped 3 bases and J dropped 3 bases, with 12 bases sitting between them. This CDR3 region has 14 residues. From germline, CDR1 is SGHRS and CDR2 YFSETQ.

CDR3 DNA: TGTGCCAGCAGTCCTAGGACAGTCTACGAGCAGTACTTC. This encodes CASSPRTVYEQYF. The chain has TRBV28 and TRBJ2-7; D possibly corresponds to TRBD1 (6 bases). This CDR3 has 13 residues. Germline CDR1 MDHEN, CDR2 SYDVKM. Between the trimmed V and J ends, which lost 5 bases and 3 bases, there was a span of 11 bases.

This chain joins TRBV18 and TRBJ2-1, with TRBD2 identical over 9 bases. This CDR3 is 16 amino acids long. Unmatched junction bases numbered 4, after V lost 0 bases and J lost 4 bases. From germline, CDR1 is KGHSH and CDR2 LQKENI. The chain's CDR3 is CASSPPETSGYNEQFF. The CDR3 DNA is TGTGCCAGCTCACCACCGGAGACTAGCGGATACAATGAGCAGTTCTTC.

The chain employs TRBV5-1 and TRBJ1-4, with D uncertain. Germline CDR1 reads SGHRS; CDR2 reads YFSETQ. The germline V and J ends were trimmed by 0 bases and 3 bases, with 9 bases remaining between them. The CDR3 is made up of 15 amino acids. The CDR3 here is CASSLAMGANEKLFF. The CDR3 DNA follows: TGCGCCAGCAGCTTGGCCATGGGAGCTAATGAAAAACTGTTTTTT. Variable domain in full (rest from reference TRBV5-1 and TRBJ1-4): KAGVTQTPRYLIKTRGQQVTLSCSPISGHRSVSWYQQTPGQGLQFLFEYFSETQRNKGNFPGRFSGRQFSNSRSEMNVSTLELGDSALYLCASSLAMGANEKLFFGSGTQLSVL.

V gene TRBV5-1 combines with J gene TRBJ2-7; the match to TRBD2 covers 7 bases. Germline CDR1 reads SGHRS; CDR2 reads YFSETQ. V dropped 0 bases and J dropped 4; count of bases not matched to a gene: 7. The CDR3 sequence is 15 residues long. The CDR3 region is CASSLVGGRSYEQYF. The CDR3 DNA is TGCGCCAGCAGCTTGGTGGGCGGGAGATCGTACGAGCAGTACTTC.

The genes are TRBV7-2 and TRBJ1-1, with a tentative D call TRBD1 (5 bases). The CDR3 covers 13 residues. Per the germline V gene, CDR1 is SGHTA and CDR2 is FQGNSA. V was cut by 1 base and J by 7 bases, with 10 bases left in between. The CDR3 nucleotides read TGTGCCAGCAGCTTAGAGGGGTCAGATGAAGCTTTCTTT. Translated, it gives CASSLEGSDEAFF.

This sequence joins TRBV28 and TRBJ2-7; no reliable D call. V was clipped by 0 bases and J by 3 bases, with 3 bases between them. Germline V gene sequence: CDR1 MDHEN, CDR2 SYDVKM. This CDR3 is 12 amino acids long. The CDR3 here is CASSLWSYEQYF. The CDR3 DNA reads TGTGCCAGCAGTTTATGGAGCTACGAGCAGTACTTC.

V gene TRBV6-5 combines with J gene TRBJ2-2; D remains unclear. The CDR3 has 15 residues. CDR1 and CDR2 from the germline V gene are MNHEY and SVGAGI. V was clipped by 0 bases and J by 1 base, with 6 bases between them. CDR3 sequence reads: CASSYSYMNTGELFF. As DNA, the CDR3 is TGTGCCAGCAGTTACTCGTACATGAACACCGGGGAGCTGTTTTTT.

The chain joins TRBV24-1 to TRBJ2-1; TRBD1 might be the D (5 bases). CDR3 length equals 17 residues. CDR1 is KGHDR and CDR2 is SFDVKD in the germline V gene. The V gene lost 4 bases and the J gene lost 2 bases, with 17 bases spanning the gap. The CDR3 nucleotides are TGTGCCACCAGTGAACGATGGGGCTCCGCTACCTACAATGAGCAGTTCTTC. It codes for CATSERWGSATYNEQFF.

This chain links TRBV7-8 with TRBJ1-1; possibly TRBD1 for D (5 bases). The length of the CDR3 is 16 residues. Germline CDR1 and CDR2: SGHVS and FQNEAQ. Trimming left V 5 bases short and J 0 bases short, with 16 bases between. As DNA, the CDR3 is TGTGCCAGCAGCCTTCAAGGTGCAGGGCTGAACACTGAAGCTTTCTTT. It yields the protein CASSLQGAGLNTEAFF.

The V call is TRBV10-3, the J call TRBJ2-2; D ambiguous. The CDR3 spans 13 residues. The germline gives CDR1 ENHRY, CDR2 SYGVKD. V shed 8 bases and J shed 0 bases, with 7 bases lying between them. CDR3 nucleotide sequence: TGTGCCATCTCCCCCGCGAACACCGGGGAGCTGTTTTTT. This sequence encodes CAISPANTGELFF.

This clone was detected many times. The chain couples TRBV5-1 to TRBJ2-7; D is perhaps TRBD1 (6 bases). The CDR3 extends over 14 amino acids. Trimming took off 4 bases at V and 6 bases at J, with 17 bases between the two ends. Germline assignment: CDR1 SGHRS and CDR2 YFSETQ. CDR3 loop: CASSLGALASEQYF. As DNA, the CDR3 is TGCGCCAGCAGCCTGGGGGCCCTAGCCTCCGAGCAGTACTTC.

The chain joins TRBV9 to TRBJ2-7; 10 bases line up with TRBD1. This CDR3 has 14 residues. Germline CDR1 SGDLS, CDR2 YYNGEE. The trim removed 2 bases at V and 2 bases at J, leaving 1 base unmatched. In nucleotides, the CDR3 is TGTGCCAGCAGCGTGACAGGGGGCCCCTACGAGCAGTACTTC. Encoded protein: CASSVTGGPYEQYF.

The V and J genes are TRBV5-1 and TRBJ2-7, with 7 bases aligning to TRBD1. Trimming took 4 bases from V and 4 from J; bases not matched to a gene: 14. The CDR3 has 16 amino acids. Germline V lookup: CDR1 SGHRS, CDR2 YFSETQ. In DNA, the CDR3 is TGCGCCAGCAGCCGGACTGGGCAGGGGGAAAGGTACGAGCAGTACTTC. It specifies CASSRTGQGERYEQYF.

On this clone: The junction departs from the called germline gene at one end, perhaps through a read error. This chain joins TRBV2 and TRBJ2-7, with 8 bases aligning to TRBD2. CDR1 and CDR2 (germline): SNHLY, FYNNEI. The CDR3 consists of 16 residues. The CDR3 sequence: CASSGDGRAVPYGQYF. The CDR3 region has the DNA TGTGCCAGCAGTGGTGACGGGAGGGCCGTTCCCTACGGGCAGTACTTC.

The rearrangement joins TRBV29-1 to TRBJ2-3; 10 positions match TRBD2. The CDR3 loop spans 15 amino acids. The germline V gene has CDR1 SQVTM and CDR2 ANQGSEA. Trimming removed 7 bases from V and 3 bases from J; junction bases left unmatched: 10. The CDR3 nucleotides are TGCAGCGCAACCCCAGCGGGGGGGCCGACAGATACGCAGTATTTT. It is translated as CSATPAGGPTDTQYF.

The chain links TRBV7-2 to TRBJ2-5, with TRBD1 identical over 9 bases. The CDR3 loop spans 17 amino acids. CDR1 is SGHTA and CDR2 is FQGNSA in the germline V gene. V trimming: 5 bases; J trimming: 2 bases; junction bases outside the gene matches: 12. CDR3 sequence: CASSLKYGQGTQETQYF. The DNA for the CDR3 is TGTGCCAGCAGCCTGAAATATGGACAGGGGACACAAGAGACCCAGTACTTC.

V gene TRBV5-1 combines with J gene TRBJ1-3; TRBD1 is a possible D gene (5 bases). Germline CDR1 SGHRS, CDR2 YFSETQ. The CDR3 length is 14 residues. V was shortened by 5 bases and J by 0 bases, with 9 bases between the two germline ends. The CDR3 protein is CASSPDTSGNTIYF. The DNA of the CDR3 is TGCGCCAGCAGTCCGGACACCTCTGGAAACACCATATATTTT.

The chain joins TRBV9 to TRBJ1-1; the D is unclear. The CDR3 extends over 13 amino acids. With 6 bases removed from V and 1 base from J, the gap between germline ends came to 10 bases. The germline gives CDR1 SGDLS, CDR2 YYNGEE. The DNA of the CDR3 is TGTGCCAGCACAGGCCCCTCGAACACTGAAGCTTTCTTT. As protein: CASTGPSNTEAFF.

This chain uses TRBV7-9 with TRBJ2-3; D might be TRBD2 (7 bases). CDR3 size: 16 residues. Germline loops: CDR1 SEHNR, CDR2 FQNEAQ (reference sequence). V was trimmed by 1 base and J by 4 bases, leaving 15 bases between them. In DNA, the CDR3 is TGTGCCAGCAGCTTAGGATCGGGGGGCCTGGCAGATACGCAGTATTTT. It codes for CASSLGSGGLADTQYF.

This chain connects TRBV7-9 to TRBJ2-1; maybe TRBD1 (5 bases). V was shortened by 5 bases and J by 3 bases, with 17 bases between the two germline ends. The CDR3 spans 16 residues. CDR1 and CDR2 from the germline V gene are SEHNR and FQNEAQ (reference sequence). The CDR3 nucleotides are TGTGCCAGCAGCCGCCGCGGCCAGGGTCTCTACAATGAGCAGTTCTTC. Its protein is CASSRRGQGLYNEQFF.

CDR3 loop: CASRKDKGRGYGNQPQHF. CDR3 DNA sequence: TGTGCCAGTAGGAAAGATAAGGGCAGGGGTTATGGCAATCAGCCCCAGCATTTT. J is TRBJ1-5 and V is TRBV19; TRBD1 might be the D (6 bases). Between the trimmed V and J ends, which lost 6 bases and 2 bases, there was a span of 23 bases. The CDR3 consists of 18 residues. Per germline, CDR1 LNHDA and CDR2 SQIVND (reference sequence).

The chain carries TRBV6-6 and TRBJ1-2; D not certain. The CDR3 totals 13 residues. V was clipped by 5 bases and J by 4 bases, with 11 bases between them. The V gene's germline CDR1 is MNHNY and CDR2 SVGAGI (reference sequence). The CDR3, as DNA: TGTGCCAGCAGTCCAGGTGAAGTCTATGGCTACACCTTC. It specifies CASSPGEVYGYTF.

This rearrangement joins TRBV5-6 to TRBJ1-5, with 11 bases matching TRBD1. This CDR3 has 14 residues. V dropped 3 bases and J dropped 5; count of bases not matched to a gene: 1. Germline CDR1 is SGHDT and CDR2 is YYEEEE. The CDR3: CASSWGQGDQPQHF. CDR3 sequence (DNA): TGTGCCAGCAGCTGGGGACAGGGGGATCAGCCCCAGCATTTT.